What follows are 6 T cell receptor beta chains derived from one specimen sequenced in a study of T cell repertoires in aging, cancer and after chemotherapy. TRB rearrangements spanning V, D and J were amplified using mixed TRB-A/B primers. TCRdb re-called the multiplex PCR reads through MiXCR, storing one row per CDR3 protein. The profile shows roughly 5,800 distinct CDR3 sequences, 30% to 40% of them singletons. Peripheral blood genomic DNA, not sorted cells or RNA, was the template. Sequencing was performed on blood. These receptors were obtained from a human donor with a blood cancer.

This clonotype was counted between two and nine times. The CDR3 is CASSSSGKDEQYF. Written as DNA, the CDR3 is TGTGCCAGCAGCTCTAGCGGGAAGGACGAGCAGTACTTC. The V and J genes are TRBV5-4 and TRBJ2-7; 9 bases match TRBD2. The CDR3 has 13 amino acids. Germline loops: CDR1 SGHNT, CDR2 YYREEE (reference sequence). Unmatched junction bases numbered 3, after V lost 3 bases and J lost 5 bases.

This clonotype turned up a few times. This chain connects TRBV5-6 to TRBJ2-2; possibly TRBD2 for D (5 bases). V lost 0 bases and J lost 5, with 14 bases in between. CDR1 is SGHDT and CDR2 is YYEEEE in the germline V gene. The CDR3 runs to 16 residues. CDR3: CASSLVFQSGTGELFF. The CDR3 coding sequence is TGTGCCAGCAGCTTGGTATTCCAAAGCGGTACCGGGGAGCTGTTTTTT.

The rearrangement uses TRBV7-6 and TRBJ2-5; TRBD1 might be the D (6 bases). Germline loops: CDR1 SGHVS, CDR2 FNYEAQ. The CDR3 is made up of 15 amino acids. The V end was cut by 7 bases, the J end by 4 bases, with 19 bases between. The CDR3 protein is CASTLGQGFLETQYF. In DNA, the CDR3 is TGTGCCAGCACCTTGGGGCAGGGGTTCCTAGAGACCCAGTACTTC.

This clonotype was counted a few times. The rearrangement joins TRBV7-6 to TRBJ2-1; 12 bases are shared with TRBD2. The CDR3 spans 14 residues. V lost 5 bases to trimming and J lost 9 bases; unmatched junction nucleotides: 5. The V gene's germline CDR1 is SGHVS and CDR2 FNYEAQ. CDR3 loop: CASSKLAGGGEQFF. The CDR3 DNA reads TGTGCCAGCAGCAAGCTAGCGGGAGGGGGTGAGCAGTTCTTC.

This clonotype has only a few counts. This CDR3 is CASSPTRGQAGNTIYF. CDR3 DNA sequence: TGTGCCAGCTCACCCACCCGAGGGCAGGCTGGAAACACCATATATTTT. V usage is TRBV18 and J usage is TRBJ1-3, with unresolved D. CDR3 length: 16 amino acids. The V gene's germline CDR1 is KGHSH and CDR2 LQKENI. V was pared by 3 bases and J by 2 bases, with 14 bases between.

The V and J genes are TRBV6-1 and TRBJ1-1; D may be TRBD1 (6 bases). The V and J ends lost 6 bases and 6 bases respectively, with 20 bases between them. The CDR3 loop spans 15 amino acids. Germline V CDR1 and CDR2: MNHNS, SASEGT. CDR3 protein: CASRGSGATQSEAFF. For the CDR3, the DNA is TGTGCCAGCAGGGGGTCGGGGGCTACTCAATCTGAAGCTTTCTTT.